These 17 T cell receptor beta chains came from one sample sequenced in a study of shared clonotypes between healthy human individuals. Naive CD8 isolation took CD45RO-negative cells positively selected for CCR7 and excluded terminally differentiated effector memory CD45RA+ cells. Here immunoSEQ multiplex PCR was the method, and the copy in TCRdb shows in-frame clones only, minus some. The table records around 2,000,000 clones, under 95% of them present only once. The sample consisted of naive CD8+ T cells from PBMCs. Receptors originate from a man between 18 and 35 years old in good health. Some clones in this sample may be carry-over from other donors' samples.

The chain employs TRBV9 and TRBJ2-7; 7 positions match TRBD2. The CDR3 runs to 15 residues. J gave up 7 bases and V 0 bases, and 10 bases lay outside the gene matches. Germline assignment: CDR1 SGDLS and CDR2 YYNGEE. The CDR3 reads CASSVARAGVGEQYF. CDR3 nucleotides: TGTGCCAGCAGCGTAGCTCGGGCGGGAGTTGGTGAGCAGTACTTC. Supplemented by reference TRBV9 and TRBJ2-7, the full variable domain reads DSGVTQTPKHLITATGQRVTLRCSPRSGDLSVYWYQQSLDQGLQFLIQYYNGEERAKGNILERFSAQQFPDLHSELNLSSLELGDSALYFCASSVARAGVGEQYFGPGTRLTVT.

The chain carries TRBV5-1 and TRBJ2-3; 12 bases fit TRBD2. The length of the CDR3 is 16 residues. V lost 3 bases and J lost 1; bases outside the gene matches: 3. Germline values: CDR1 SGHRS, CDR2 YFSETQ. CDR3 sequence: CASSYGLAGRTDTQYF. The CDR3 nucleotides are TGCGCCAGCAGCTATGGACTAGCGGGGCGCACAGATACGCAGTATTTT.

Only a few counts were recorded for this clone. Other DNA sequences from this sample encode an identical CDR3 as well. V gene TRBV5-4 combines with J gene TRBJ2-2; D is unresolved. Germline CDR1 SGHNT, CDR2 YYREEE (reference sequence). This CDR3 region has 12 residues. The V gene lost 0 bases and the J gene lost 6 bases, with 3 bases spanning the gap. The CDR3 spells CASSLGPGELFF. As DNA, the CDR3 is TGTGCCAGCAGCTTGGGACCCGGGGAGCTGTTTTTT.

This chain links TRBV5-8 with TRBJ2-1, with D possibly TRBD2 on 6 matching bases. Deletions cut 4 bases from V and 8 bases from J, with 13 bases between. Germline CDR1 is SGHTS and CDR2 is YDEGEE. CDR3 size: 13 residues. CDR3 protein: CASSPLGDYEQFF. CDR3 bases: TGTGCCAGCAGCCCCCTCGGGGACTATGAGCAGTTCTTC.

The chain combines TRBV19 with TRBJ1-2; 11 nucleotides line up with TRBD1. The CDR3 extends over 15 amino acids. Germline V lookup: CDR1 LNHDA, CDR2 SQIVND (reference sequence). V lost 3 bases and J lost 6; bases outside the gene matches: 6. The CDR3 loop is CASSIAWTGGDGYTF. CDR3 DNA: TGTGCCAGTAGTATCGCCTGGACAGGGGGCGATGGCTACACCTTC.

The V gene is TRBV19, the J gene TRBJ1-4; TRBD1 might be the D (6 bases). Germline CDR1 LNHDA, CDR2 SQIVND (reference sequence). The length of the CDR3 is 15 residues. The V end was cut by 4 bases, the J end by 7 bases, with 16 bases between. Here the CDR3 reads CASSRTQGLGEKLFF. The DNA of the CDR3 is TGTGCCAGTAGTAGAACTCAGGGGCTCGGTGAAAAACTGTTTTTT.

The CDR3 reads CATSDAGKLNEQFF. The CDR3 bases are TGTGCCACCTCCGACGCCGGGAAACTCAATGAGCAGTTCTTC. The chain combines TRBV15 with TRBJ2-1; TRBD2 might be the D (5 bases). Between the trimmed V and J ends, which lost 8 bases and 6 bases, there was a span of 17 bases. The germline V gene encodes CDR1 LNHNV and CDR2 YYDKDF (reference sequence). The CDR3 is made up of 14 amino acids.

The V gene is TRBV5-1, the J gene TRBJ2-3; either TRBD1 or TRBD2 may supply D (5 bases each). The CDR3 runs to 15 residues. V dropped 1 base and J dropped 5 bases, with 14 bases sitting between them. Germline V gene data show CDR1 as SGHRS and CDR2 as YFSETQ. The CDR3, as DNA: TGCGCCAGCAGCTTGTCCACCGGGGCTGGAGATACGCAGTATTTT. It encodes CASSLSTGAGDTQYF.

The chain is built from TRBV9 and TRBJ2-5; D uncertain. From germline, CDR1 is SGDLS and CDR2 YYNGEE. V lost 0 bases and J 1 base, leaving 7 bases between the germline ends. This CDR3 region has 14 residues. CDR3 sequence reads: CASSVGPGQETQYF. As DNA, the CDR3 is TGTGCCAGCAGCGTAGGCCCGGGCCAAGAGACCCAGTACTTC.

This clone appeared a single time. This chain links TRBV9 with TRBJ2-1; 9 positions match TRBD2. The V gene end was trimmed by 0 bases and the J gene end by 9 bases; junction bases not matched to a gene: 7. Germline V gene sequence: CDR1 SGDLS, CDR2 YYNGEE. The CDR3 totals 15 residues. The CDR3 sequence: CASSVGLAGWGEQFF. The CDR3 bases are TGTGCCAGCAGCGTAGGCCTAGCGGGGTGGGGTGAGCAGTTCTTC.

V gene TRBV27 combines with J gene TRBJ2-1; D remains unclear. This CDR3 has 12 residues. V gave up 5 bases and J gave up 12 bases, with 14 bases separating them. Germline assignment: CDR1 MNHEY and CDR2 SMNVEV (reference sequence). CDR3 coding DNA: TGTGCCAGCAGTCCCCTCGGGCCGGGGCAGTTCTTC. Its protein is CASSPLGPGQFF.

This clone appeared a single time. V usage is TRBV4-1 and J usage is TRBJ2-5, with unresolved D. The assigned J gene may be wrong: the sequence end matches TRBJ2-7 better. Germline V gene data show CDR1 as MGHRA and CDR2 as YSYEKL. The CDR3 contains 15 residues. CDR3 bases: TGCGCCAGCAGCCAAGATCACGTGGCAAAGGACGAGCAGTACTTC. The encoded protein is CASSQDHVAKDEQYF.

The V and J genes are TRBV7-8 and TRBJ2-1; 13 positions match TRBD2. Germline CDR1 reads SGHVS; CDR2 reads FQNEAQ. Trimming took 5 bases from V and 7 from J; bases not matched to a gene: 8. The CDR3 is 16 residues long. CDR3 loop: CASSPPGTSGKNEQFF. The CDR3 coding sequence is TGTGCCAGCAGCCCACCCGGGACTAGCGGGAAGAATGAGCAGTTCTTC.

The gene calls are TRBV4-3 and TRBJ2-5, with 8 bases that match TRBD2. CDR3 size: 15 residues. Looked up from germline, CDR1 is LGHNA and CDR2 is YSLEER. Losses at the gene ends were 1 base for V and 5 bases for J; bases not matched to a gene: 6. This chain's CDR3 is CASSQVPGGMETQYF. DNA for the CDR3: TGCGCCAGCAGCCAAGTCCCGGGAGGGATGGAGACCCAGTACTTC.

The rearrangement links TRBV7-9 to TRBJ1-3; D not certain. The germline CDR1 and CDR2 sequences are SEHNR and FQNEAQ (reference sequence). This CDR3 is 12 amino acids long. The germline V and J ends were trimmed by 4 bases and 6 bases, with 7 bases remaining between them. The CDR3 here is CASSSDANTIYF. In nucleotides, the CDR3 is TGTGCCAGCAGCTCAGACGCAAACACCATATATTTT. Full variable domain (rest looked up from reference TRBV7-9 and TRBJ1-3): DTGVSQNPRHKITKRGQNVTFRCDPISEHNRLYWYRQTLGQGPEFLTYFQNEAQLEKSRLLSDRFSAERPKGSFSTLEIQRTEQGDSAMYLCASSSDANTIYFGEGSWLTVV.

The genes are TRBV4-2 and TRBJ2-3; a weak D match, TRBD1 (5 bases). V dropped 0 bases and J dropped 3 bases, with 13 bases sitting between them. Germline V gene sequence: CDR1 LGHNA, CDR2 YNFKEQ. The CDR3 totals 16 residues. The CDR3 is CASSQESGIRTDTQYF. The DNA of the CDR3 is TGTGCCAGCAGCCAAGAATCAGGGATCAGAACAGATACGCAGTATTTT.

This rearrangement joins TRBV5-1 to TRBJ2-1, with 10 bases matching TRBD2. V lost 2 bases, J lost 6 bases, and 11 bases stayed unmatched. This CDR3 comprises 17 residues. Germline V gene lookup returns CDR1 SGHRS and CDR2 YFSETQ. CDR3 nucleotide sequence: TGCGCCAGCAGCTTACTAGCGGGAAGGGTCAAGGGCAATGAGCAGTTCTTC. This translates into CASSLLAGRVKGNEQFF.